These 24 T cell receptor beta chains originate from one sample sequenced in a study of Graves' ophthalmopathy and Graves' hyperthyroidism. Investigators amplified TCR beta CDR3 regions from RNA transcripts. First-round RT-PCR employed HTBI primers, with a second-round multiplex PCR after it. TCRdb used MiXCR to reprocess the multiplex PCR reads, holding one entry per CDR3 protein. The profile shows a few hundred thousand distinct CDR3 sequences, over 15% of them singletons. The sample taken for sequencing was peripheral blood. The receptor source for this set is a woman aged 18 to 35 with stable Graves' hyperthyroidism.

This clonotype came up many times. The chain is built from TRBV7-9 and TRBJ2-2; TRBD1 is a possible D gene (5 bases). This CDR3 spans 14 amino acids. V was cut by 1 base and J by 4 bases, with 7 bases left in between. Germline lookup yields CDR1 SEHNR and CDR2 FQNEAQ (reference sequence). The CDR3 reads CASSLVGATGELFF. The CDR3 bases are TGTGCCAGCAGCTTAGTAGGGGCCACCGGGGAGCTGTTTTTT.

The rearrangement uses TRBV28 and TRBJ1-2; D not certain. Trimming removed 3 bases at V and 2 bases at J, with 10 bases between. The CDR3 sequence is 14 residues long. CDR1 is MDHEN, CDR2 SYDVKM, per germline. The CDR3 loop is CASSFESANYGYTF. The CDR3 DNA reads TGTGCCAGCAGTTTCGAGAGCGCAAACTATGGCTACACCTTC.

This clonotype was found many times. The rearrangement uses TRBV15 and TRBJ1-1; D gene unclear. Trimming left V 1 base short and J 8 bases short, with 14 bases between. The CDR3 is made up of 14 amino acids. Germline V gene data show CDR1 as LNHNV and CDR2 as YYDKDF (reference sequence). In DNA, the CDR3 is TGTGCCACCAGCAGAGCCTGGTCGGGCACCGAAGCTTTCTTT. It encodes CATSRAWSGTEAFF.

Details on this clonotype: A much larger clone is a single base away; this may be a read error. The gene calls are TRBV2 and TRBJ2-7; D call uncertain. In germline, CDR1 is SNHLY, CDR2 FYNNEI. CDR3 length: 16 amino acids. CDR3 loop: CAGSEVLVLGSYEQYF. For the CDR3, the DNA is TGTGCCGGCAGTGAAGTCTTAGTTTTGGGTTCCTACGAGCAGTACTTC.

There are many counts of this clonotype. A read error may produce the germline difference seen at one junction end. The V and J genes are TRBV5-5 and TRBJ1-2; 9 bases map to TRBD1. CDR1 is SGHKS, CDR2 YYEKEE, per germline (reference sequence). CDR3 size: 14 residues. As DNA, the CDR3 is TGTGCCAGCAGCCCCGGGACAGGGACCTATAGCTACACCTTC. Residues: CASSPGTGTYSYTF.

This clonotype was seen only once. A read error may be the cause here, since a much bigger clone is one base away. Given the absence of the conserved phenylalanine or tryptophan at the CDR3 end, a read error is likely. This chain connects TRBV28 to TRBJ1-1, with D possibly TRBD1 on 6 matching bases. Looked up from germline, CDR1 is MDHEN and CDR2 is SYDVKM. The V end lost 3 bases, the J end lost 6 bases, and 17 bases lay between the germline ends. The CDR3 has 15 amino acids. For the CDR3, the DNA is TGTGCCAGCAGTTTTCCCGGAGGGGGTCTGTCTGAAGCTTTCTAT. Translation gives CASSFPGGGLSEAFY.

This clonotype was counted between two and nine times. The chain is built from TRBV7-2 and TRBJ1-5; D gene uncertain. Germline V gene data show CDR1 as SGHTA and CDR2 as FQGNSA. The CDR3 is 15 amino acids. Trimming cost V 2 bases and J 2 bases, with 10 bases left between them. The CDR3 coding sequence is TGTGCCAGCAGCTTAAATGGATGGGGCAATCAGCCCCAGCATTTT. Amino acids: CASSLNGWGNQPQHF.

This clonotype was seen at least ten times. This rearrangement joins TRBV6-4 to TRBJ2-7; TRBD2 is a possible D gene (6 bases). V shed 7 bases and J shed 3 bases, with 25 bases lying between them. The CDR3 covers 17 residues. Looked up from germline, CDR1 is MRHNA and CDR2 is SNTAGT. Here the CDR3 reads CASTSYPRVGGYYEQYF. In DNA form, the CDR3 reads TGTGCCAGCACCTCCTACCCCAGGGTCGGGGGTTACTACGAGCAGTACTTC.

In its sample, this clonotype was seen many times. The CDR3 DNA is TGCGCCAGCAGCGTGGGACAAGCGTACGAGCAGTACTTC. This gives the protein CASSVGQAYEQYF. The gene calls are TRBV5-1 and TRBJ2-7; tentative D call: TRBD1 (6 bases). V lost 4 bases and J lost 4, with 12 bases in between. The CDR3 is made up of 13 amino acids. Looked up from germline, CDR1 is SGHRS and CDR2 is YFSETQ.

This clonotype was seen many times. The chain couples TRBV6-1 to TRBJ2-5, with TRBD2 matching 8 bases. This CDR3 comprises 15 residues. Germline CDR1 and CDR2: MNHNS and SASEGT. V lost 0 bases and J lost 2; bases outside the gene matches: 2. The CDR3 DNA reads as TGTGCCAGCAGTGAAGCTAGCGGGACTCAAGAGACCCAGTACTTC. It specifies CASSEASGTQETQYF.

The rearrangement uses TRBV6-5 and TRBJ1-2, with 7 nucleotides matching TRBD1. This CDR3 region has 16 residues. Losses at the gene ends were 2 bases for V and 2 bases for J; bases not matched to a gene: 8. Germline-derived CDR1 and CDR2 are MNHEY and SVGAGI. The CDR3 DNA reads TGTGCCAGCAGTTACAACCTTTGGGACAGCAACTATGGCTACACCTTC. Amino acids: CASSYNLWDSNYGYTF.

Concerning this clonotype: This could be a read error, since a much larger clone is one nucleotide away. Because it lacks the conserved phenylalanine or tryptophan at the end, this CDR3 is likely a read error. This CDR3 is CASGQGDAEAFL. The CDR3 bases are TGTGCCAGCGGCCAGGGGGACGCTGAAGCTTTCTTG. The chain recombines TRBV6-1 with TRBJ1-1; 7 bases match TRBD1. The CDR3 sequence is 12 residues long. Germline CDR1 is MNHNS and CDR2 is SASEGT. J lost 6 bases, V lost 8 bases, and 6 bases had no gene match.

The chain has TRBV9 and TRBJ1-1; 7 nucleotides line up with TRBD1. Losses at the gene ends were 4 bases for V and 4 bases for J; bases not matched to a gene: 7. The CDR3 spans 14 residues. Germline CDR1 is SGDLS and CDR2 is YYNGEE. The CDR3 loop is CASSPGQVLTEAFF. The CDR3 region has the DNA TGTGCCAGCAGCCCTGGACAGGTCCTCACTGAAGCTTTCTTT.

This clonotype was seen many times. The rearrangement uses TRBV6-2 or TRBV6-3 and TRBJ1-1, with D perhaps matching TRBD1 (6 bases). CDR3 length: 13 amino acids. Germline CDR1 and CDR2: MNHEY and SVGEGT. V was pared by 5 bases and J by 9 bases, with 16 bases between. DNA of the CDR3: TGTGCCAGCAGTAACGGACAGTCCCATCAAGCTTTCTTT. Its translation: CASSNGQSHQAFF.

This clonotype was seen at least ten times. The rearrangement joins TRBV6-5 to TRBJ1-2, with TRBD1 matching over 7 bases. CDR3 length: 13 amino acids. Germline assignment: CDR1 MNHEY and CDR2 SVGAGI. V dropped 2 bases and J dropped 8; count of bases not matched to a gene: 5. CDR3 amino acids: CASSYPNRGGYTF. In DNA, the CDR3 is TGTGCCAGCAGTTACCCGAACAGGGGCGGCTACACCTTC.

This clonotype was observed many times. The chain uses TRBV7-9 and TRBJ2-7, with D perhaps TRBD1 or TRBD2 (5 bases each). The germline V gene encodes CDR1 SEHNR and CDR2 FQNEAQ (reference sequence). CDR3 size: 14 residues. Between the trimmed V and J ends, which lost 5 bases and 4 bases, there was a span of 15 bases. This CDR3 is CASSHSGPLYEQYF. CDR3 in DNA: TGTGCCAGCAGCCACTCGGGACCTCTATACGAGCAGTACTTC.

There are many counts of this clonotype. The chain carries TRBV13 and TRBJ2-7; the D gene is possibly TRBD1 (5 bases). The CDR3 spans 15 residues. The V gene's germline CDR1 is PRHDT and CDR2 FYEKMQ (reference sequence). With 0 bases removed from V and 4 bases from J, the gap between germline ends came to 13 bases. In DNA, the CDR3 is TGTGCCAGCAGCTTAGGCCAGGGTCTCAATTACGAGCAGTACTTC. Translating gives CASSLGQGLNYEQYF. The variable domain in full, with the rest retrieved from reference TRBV13 and TRBJ2-7, is AAGVIQSPRHLIKEKRETATLKCYPIPRHDTVYWYQQGPGQDPQFLISFYEKMQSDKGSIPDRFSAQQFSDYHSELNMSSLELGDSALYFCASSLGQGLNYEQYFGPGTRLTVT.

V is TRBV6-1 and J is TRBJ2-7; 9 nucleotides match TRBD1. This CDR3 has 16 amino acids. V trimming: 6 bases; J trimming: 2 bases; junction bases outside the gene matches: 11. CDR1 and CDR2 (germline): MNHNS, SASEGT. The CDR3 DNA reads as TGTGCCAGCAGCCCCAATTTGGGACAGGGTCCCTACGAGCAGTACTTC. Translated: CASSPNLGQGPYEQYF.

This clonotype was counted between two and nine times. The chain employs TRBV2 and TRBJ2-5, with 7 bases fitting TRBD2. The CDR3 is 13 amino acids. The V and J ends lost 11 bases and 2 bases, in that order; junction bases with no gene match: 8. Germline CDR1 reads SNHLY; CDR2 reads FYNNEI. CDR3 coding DNA: TGTGCCGGCCGCCGAGCGGGGCAAGAGACCCAGTACTTC. Translating gives CAGRRAGQETQYF.

This clonotype has just a few counts. V usage is TRBV11-2 and J usage is TRBJ2-7, with D possibly matching TRBD2 (6 bases). CDR3 size: 16 residues. Germline lookup yields CDR1 SGHAT and CDR2 FQNNGV. V gave up 7 bases and J gave up 0 bases, with 19 bases separating them. The CDR3 spells CASTPSGRAPSYEQYF. The DNA for the CDR3 is TGTGCCAGCACCCCAAGCGGGCGAGCCCCCTCCTACGAGCAGTACTTC.

In its sample, this clonotype was seen many times. The V gene is TRBV10-2, the J gene TRBJ2-5, with 7 bases matching TRBD1. The CDR3 has 13 residues. After removal of 6 bases from V and 1 base from J, the junction contained 2 bases not matched to a gene. Germline CDR1 reads WSHSY; CDR2 reads SAAADI. Here the CDR3 DNA reads TGCGCCAGCAGGAAGGGGGCCCAAGAGACCCAGTACTTC. It encodes CASRKGAQETQYF.

This sequence joins TRBV9 and TRBJ1-1; D unresolved. The CDR3 runs 14 residues. Trimming took 0 bases from V and 2 from J, leaving 8 bases between them. The germline V gene has CDR1 SGDLS and CDR2 YYNGEE. The CDR3 DNA is TGTGCCAGCAGCGTAGAGAACCATAACACTGAAGCTTTCTTT. As protein: CASSVENHNTEAFF.

This clonotype showed up many times. The chain is built from TRBV13 and TRBJ2-7, with D maybe TRBD2 (5 bases). The germline CDR1 and CDR2 sequences are PRHDT and FYEKMQ (reference sequence). V was clipped by 6 bases and J by 7 bases, with 25 bases between them. This CDR3 comprises 16 residues. CDR3 in amino acids: CASSLLSRERPGEQYF. CDR3 sequence (DNA): TGTGCCAGCAGTCTTCTCTCCCGGGAAAGGCCTGGGGAGCAGTACTTC.

In its sample, this clonotype was seen many times. This chain uses TRBV6-1 with TRBJ1-1, with D possibly being TRBD1 (5 bases). CDR3 length equals 18 residues. The germline gives CDR1 MNHNS, CDR2 SASEGT. V lost 1 base to trimming and J lost 3 bases, with 21 bases between them. CDR3 bases: TGTGCCAGCAGTGAAGGGAGTGGGGGATTCCGCTTATACACTGAAGCTTTCTTT. This encodes CASSEGSGGFRLYTEAFF.